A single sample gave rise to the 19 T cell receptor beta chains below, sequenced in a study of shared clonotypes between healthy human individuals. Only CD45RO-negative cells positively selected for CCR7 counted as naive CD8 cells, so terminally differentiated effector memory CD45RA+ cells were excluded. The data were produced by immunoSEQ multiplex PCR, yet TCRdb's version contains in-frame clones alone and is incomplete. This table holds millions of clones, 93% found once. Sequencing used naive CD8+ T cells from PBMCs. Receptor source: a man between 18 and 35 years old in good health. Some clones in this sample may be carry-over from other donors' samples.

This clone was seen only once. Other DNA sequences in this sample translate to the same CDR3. CDR3 in amino acids: CASSPGRRETQYF. The CDR3 DNA sequence: TGTGCCAGCTCCCCGGGGCGGCGGGAGACCCAGTACTTC. The rearrangement links TRBV18 to TRBJ2-5, with D perhaps TRBD1 or TRBD2 (5 bases each). CDR3 length: 13 amino acids. Per germline, CDR1 KGHSH and CDR2 LQKENI. Deletions cut 6 bases from V and 5 bases from J, with 13 bases between.

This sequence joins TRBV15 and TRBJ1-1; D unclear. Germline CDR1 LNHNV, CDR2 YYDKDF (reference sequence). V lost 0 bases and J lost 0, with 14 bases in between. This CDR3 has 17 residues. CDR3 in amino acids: CATSRDGVRVMNTEAFF. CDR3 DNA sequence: TGTGCCACCAGCAGAGATGGGGTTCGGGTCATGAACACTGAAGCTTTCTTT.

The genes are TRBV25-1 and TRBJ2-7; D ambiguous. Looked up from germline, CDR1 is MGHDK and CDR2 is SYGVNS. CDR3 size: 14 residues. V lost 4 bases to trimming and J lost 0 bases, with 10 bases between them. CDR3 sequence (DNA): TGTGCCAGCAGTGTTCGGGCCAGCTCCTACGAGCAGTACTTC. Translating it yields CASSVRASSYEQYF.

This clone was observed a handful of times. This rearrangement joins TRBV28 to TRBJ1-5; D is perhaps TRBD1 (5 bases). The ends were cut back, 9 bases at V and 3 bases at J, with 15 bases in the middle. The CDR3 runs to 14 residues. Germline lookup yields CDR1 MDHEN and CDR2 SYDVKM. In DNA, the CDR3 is TGTGCCAGTACCCACAGGATCCTCAATCAGCCCCAGCATTTT. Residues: CASTHRILNQPQHF.

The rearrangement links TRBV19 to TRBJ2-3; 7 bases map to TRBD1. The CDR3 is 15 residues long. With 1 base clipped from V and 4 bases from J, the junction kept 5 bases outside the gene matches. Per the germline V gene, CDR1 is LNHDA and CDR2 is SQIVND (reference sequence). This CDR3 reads CASSIGTGNSDTQYF. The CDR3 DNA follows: TGTGCCAGTAGTATAGGGACAGGTAACTCAGATACGCAGTATTTT. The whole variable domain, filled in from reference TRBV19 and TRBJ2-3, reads DGGITQSPKYLFRKEGQNVTLSCEQNLNHDAMYWYRQDPGQGLRLIYYSQIVNDFQKGDIAEGYSVSREKKESFPLTVTSAQKNPTAFYLCASSIGTGNSDTQYFGPGTRLTVL.

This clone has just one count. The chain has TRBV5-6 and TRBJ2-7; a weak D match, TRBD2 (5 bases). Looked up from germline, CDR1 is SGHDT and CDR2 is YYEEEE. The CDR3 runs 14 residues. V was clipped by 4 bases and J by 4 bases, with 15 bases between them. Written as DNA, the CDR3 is TGTGCCAGCAGCCCGACGACCGGGGAATACGAGCAGTACTTC. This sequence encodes CASSPTTGEYEQYF.

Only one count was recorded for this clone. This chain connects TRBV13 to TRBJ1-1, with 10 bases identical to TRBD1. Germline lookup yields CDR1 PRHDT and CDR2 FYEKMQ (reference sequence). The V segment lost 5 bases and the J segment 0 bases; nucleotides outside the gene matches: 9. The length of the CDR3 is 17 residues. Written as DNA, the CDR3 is TGTGCCAGCAGCCTCGGGACAGGGGTTTTGGTGAACACTGAAGCTTTCTTT. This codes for CASSLGTGVLVNTEAFF.

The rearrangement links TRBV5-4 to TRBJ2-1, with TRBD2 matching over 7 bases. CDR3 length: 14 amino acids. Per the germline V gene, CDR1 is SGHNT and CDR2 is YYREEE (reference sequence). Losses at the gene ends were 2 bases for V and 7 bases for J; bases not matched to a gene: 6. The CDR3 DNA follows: TGTGCCAGCAGCTTTTGGCGGGAGCGAAATGAGCAGTTCTTC. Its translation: CASSFWRERNEQFF.

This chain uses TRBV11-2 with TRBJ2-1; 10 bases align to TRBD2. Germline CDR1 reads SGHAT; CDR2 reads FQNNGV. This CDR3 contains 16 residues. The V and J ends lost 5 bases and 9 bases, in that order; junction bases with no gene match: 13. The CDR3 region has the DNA TGTGCCAGCAGCCCCTTAGCGGGAGGTTGGGCGAGTGAGCAGTTCTTC. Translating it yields CASSPLAGGWASEQFF.

This CDR3 reads CASSLGSQYEQYF. In nucleotides, the CDR3 is TGTGCCAGCAGCTTAGGAAGTCAGTACGAGCAGTACTTC. The chain links TRBV11-2 to TRBJ2-7; no clear D gene. The CDR3 is 13 amino acids. Deletions cut 1 base from V and 4 bases from J, with 8 bases between. Germline CDR1 is SGHAT and CDR2 is FQNNGV. Full variable domain (missing parts from reference TRBV11-2 and TRBJ2-7): EAGVAQSPRYKIIEKRQSVAFWCNPISGHATLYWYQQILGQGPKLLIQFQNNGVVDDSQLPKDRFSAERLKGVDSTLKIQPAKLEDSAVYLCASSLGSQYEQYFGPGTRLTVT.

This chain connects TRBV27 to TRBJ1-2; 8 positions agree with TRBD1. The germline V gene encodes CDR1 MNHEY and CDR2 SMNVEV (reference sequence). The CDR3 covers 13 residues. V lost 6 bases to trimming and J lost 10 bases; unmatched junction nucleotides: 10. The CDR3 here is CASSIDRGQPYTF. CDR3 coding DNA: TGTGCCAGCAGCATTGACAGGGGCCAACCCTACACCTTC.

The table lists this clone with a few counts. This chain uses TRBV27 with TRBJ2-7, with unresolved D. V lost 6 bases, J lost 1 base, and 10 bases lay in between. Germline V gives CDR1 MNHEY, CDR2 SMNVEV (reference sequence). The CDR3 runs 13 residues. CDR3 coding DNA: TGTGCCAGCAGGGCTACGGTATCCTACGAGCAGTACTTC. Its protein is CASRATVSYEQYF.

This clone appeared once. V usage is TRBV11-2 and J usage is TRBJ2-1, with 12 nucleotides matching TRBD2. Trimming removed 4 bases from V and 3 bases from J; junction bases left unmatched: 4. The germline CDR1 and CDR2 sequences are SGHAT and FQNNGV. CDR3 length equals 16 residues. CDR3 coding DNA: TGTGCCAGCAGCTCCCCGGGACTAGCGGGCTACAATGAGCAGTTCTTC. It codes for CASSSPGLAGYNEQFF.

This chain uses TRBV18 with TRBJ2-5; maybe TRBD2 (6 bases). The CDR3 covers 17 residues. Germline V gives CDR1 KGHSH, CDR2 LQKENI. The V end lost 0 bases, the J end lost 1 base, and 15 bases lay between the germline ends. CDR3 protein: CASSPPTLAGLQETQYF. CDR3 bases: TGTGCCAGCTCACCACCCACCCTCGCGGGACTCCAAGAGACCCAGTACTTC.

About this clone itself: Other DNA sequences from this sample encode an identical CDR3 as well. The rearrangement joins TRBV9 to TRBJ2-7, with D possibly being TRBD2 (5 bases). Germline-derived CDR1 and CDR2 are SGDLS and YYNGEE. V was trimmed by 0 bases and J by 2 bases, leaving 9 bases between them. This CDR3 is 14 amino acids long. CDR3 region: CASSVGGSAYEQYF. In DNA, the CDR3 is TGTGCCAGCAGCGTAGGCGGGTCCGCCTACGAGCAGTACTTC.

CDR3 DNA: TGTGCCAGCAGCTTCGACCCAAGGGGATGGGACGAGCAGTACTTC. This codes for CASSFDPRGWDEQYF. The rearrangement uses TRBV7-9 and TRBJ2-7; maybe TRBD1 (5 bases). The V gene lost 3 bases and the J gene lost 5 bases, with 17 bases spanning the gap. There are 15 residues in the CDR3. Germline-derived CDR1 and CDR2 are SEHNR and FQNEAQ (reference sequence).

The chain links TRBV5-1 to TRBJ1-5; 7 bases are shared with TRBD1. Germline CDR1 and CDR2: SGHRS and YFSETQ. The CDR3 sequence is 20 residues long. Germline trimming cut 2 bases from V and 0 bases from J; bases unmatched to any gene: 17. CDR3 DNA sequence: TGCGCCAGCAGCTTCCCTTGTGACAGGGAGGACCAATATAGCAATCAGCCCCAGCATTTT. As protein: CASSFPCDREDQYSNQPQHF.

CDR3 region: CASSESVGSPEQYF. The CDR3 DNA is TGCGCCAGCAGTGAGTCGGTAGGGAGTCCCGAGCAGTACTTC. The gene calls are TRBV10-1 and TRBJ2-7; possibly TRBD2 for D (5 bases). With 0 bases removed from V and 6 bases from J, the gap between germline ends came to 12 bases. The CDR3 is made up of 14 amino acids. Germline CDR1 WNHNN, CDR2 SYGVQD (reference sequence).

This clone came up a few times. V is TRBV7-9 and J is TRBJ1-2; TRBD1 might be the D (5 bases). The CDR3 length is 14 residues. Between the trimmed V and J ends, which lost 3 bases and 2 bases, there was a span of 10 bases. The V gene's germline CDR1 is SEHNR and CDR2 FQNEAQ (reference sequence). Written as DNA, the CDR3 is TGTGCCAGCAGCTTTGGGGGGGAGAACTATGGCTACACCTTC. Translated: CASSFGGENYGYTF.